These 28 T cell receptor beta chains came from one sample sequenced in a study of T cells in Graves' hyperthyroidism and ophthalmopathy. Template material for amplifying TCR beta CDR3 regions consisted of RNA transcripts. Using the HTBI primer set, a first-round RT-PCR was run on the TCR CDR3. Each CDR3 protein is one row after TCRdb ran MiXCR on the multiplex PCR reads. The sample shows about 640,000 distinct CDR3 sequences, less than 45% of them seen only once. The sample was peripheral blood or thyroid tissue (not recorded which). The receptors shown here come from an adult man with Graves' disease, either hyperthyroidism or ophthalmopathy (not recorded which).

Many counts were recorded for this clonotype. V is TRBV7-2 and J is TRBJ1-5, with 10 nucleotides matching TRBD1. After removal of 6 bases from V and 6 bases from J, the junction contained 8 bases not matched to a gene. CDR3 length: 15 amino acids. The germline gives CDR1 SGHTA, CDR2 FQGNSA. The CDR3 loop reads CASRQDRGIGQPQHF. In DNA form, the CDR3 reads TGTGCCAGCAGACAGGACAGGGGGATCGGTCAGCCCCAGCATTTT. Based on the CDR3 plus reference TRBV7-2 and TRBJ1-5, the full variable domain is GAGVSQSPSNKVTEKGKDVELRCDPISGHTALYWYRQSLGQGLEFLIYFQGNSAPDKSGLPSDRFSAERTGGSVSTLTIQRTQQEDSAVYLCASRQDRGIGQPQHFGDGTRLSIL.

The rearrangement joins TRBV29-1 to TRBJ2-7, with a possible D match to TRBD1 (6 bases). CDR1 SQVTM and CDR2 ANQGSEA come from the germline V gene. The CDR3 covers 11 residues. CDR3 nucleotides: TGCAGTTACGACAGGAACGACGAGCAGTACTTC. This codes for CSYDRNDEQYF.

This clonotype was recorded a few times. The chain is built from TRBV7-8 and TRBJ1-6; D may be TRBD1 (6 bases). Trimming took off 5 bases at V and 7 bases at J, with 12 bases between the two ends. The CDR3 is made up of 14 amino acids. CDR1 and CDR2 from the germline V gene are SGHVS and FQNEAQ. The CDR3 coding sequence is TGTGCCAGCAGCCAGCCAGGGGCCAATTCACCCCTCCACTTT. It specifies CASSQPGANSPLHF.

The rearrangement joins TRBV29-1 to TRBJ2-7, with D possibly being TRBD2 (7 bases). V lost 6 bases and J 6 bases, leaving 12 bases between the germline ends. Germline V gene data show CDR1 as SQVTM and CDR2 as ANQGSEA. This CDR3 has 11 residues. The CDR3 nucleotides are TGCAGCGTGGCGGGGGCGGCCGAGCAGTACTTC. Its translation is CSVAGAAEQYF.

The chain recombines TRBV7-9 with TRBJ2-7; TRBD2 matches 8 bases. Germline CDR1 SEHNR, CDR2 FQNEAQ (reference sequence). The CDR3 consists of 14 residues. CDR3 nucleotide sequence: TGTGCTACCACCGGGACGGGGGGGAACTACGAGCAGTACTTC. It yields the protein CATTGTGGNYEQYF.

On this clonotype itself: No conserved phenylalanine or tryptophan is present at the end of the CDR3, so a read error is the likely explanation. The limits of the CDR3 on the DNA are not certain, so only TCRdb's listed CDR3 is given. J is TRBJ1-1 and V is TRBV19. The CDR3 region is 10 residues in length, termini included. CDR1 and CDR2 from the germline V gene are LNHDA and SQIVND (reference sequence). The CDR3 is CASSSAGMFY.

As concerns this clonotype: A much larger clone differs from this one at a single base, so this may be a read error. Because it lacks the conserved phenylalanine or tryptophan at the end, this CDR3 is likely a read error. The V call is TRBV10-2, the J call TRBJ1-5; 7 bases are a match to TRBD1. V dropped 8 bases and J dropped 7; count of bases not matched to a gene: 8. The germline gives CDR1 WSHSY, CDR2 SAAADI. The CDR3 is made up of 13 amino acids. CDR3 residues: CASGTGEGQPQHL. CDR3 coding DNA: TGCGCCAGCGGAACAGGGGAAGGACAGCCCCAGCATCTT.

This clonotype was counted ten times or more. The V call is TRBV29-1, the J call TRBJ2-2, with D uncertain. Trimming stripped 4 bases from V and 7 bases from J, with 7 bases between. The germline gives CDR1 SQVTM, CDR2 ANQGSEA. This CDR3 comprises 11 residues. In DNA, the CDR3 is TGCAGCGTTGTCGAGGTCGGGGAGCTGTTTTTT. Amino acids: CSVVEVGELFF.

As for this clonotype: A read error may be the cause here, since a much bigger clone is one base away. This chain connects TRBV10-3 to TRBJ1-1; D is undetermined. The CDR3 runs 13 residues. Germline V gene lookup returns CDR1 ENHRY and CDR2 SYGVKD. Trimming removed 5 bases from V and 0 bases from J, with 7 bases in between. CDR3 sequence (DNA): TGTGCCATCAGTTATACCATGAACACTGAAGCTTTCTTT. Translating gives CAISYTMNTEAFF.

This clonotype was observed a handful of times. This chain links TRBV9 with TRBJ1-6; perhaps TRBD1 as D (6 bases). From germline, CDR1 is SGDLS and CDR2 YYNGEE. The CDR3 has 15 amino acids. The V gene lost 3 bases and the J gene lost 4 bases, with 11 bases spanning the gap. The CDR3 region is CASSARTGYNSPLHF. The DNA of the CDR3 is TGTGCCAGCAGCGCTCGTACAGGGTATAATTCACCCCTCCACTTT. The entire variable domain, with the rest obtained from reference TRBV9 and TRBJ1-6, is as follows: DSGVTQTPKHLITATGQRVTLRCSPRSGDLSVYWYQQSLDQGLQFLIQYYNGEERAKGNILERFSAQQFPDLHSELNLSSLELGDSALYFCASSARTGYNSPLHFGNGTRLTVT.

The J gene is TRBJ2-7, the V gene TRBV29-1; 12 positions match TRBD2. The CDR3 is 13 residues long. Losses at the gene ends were 8 bases for V and 1 base for J; bases not matched to a gene: 3. CDR1 SQVTM and CDR2 ANQGSEA come from the germline V gene. The CDR3 bases are TGCAGCCGTGGACTAGCGGGATCCTACGAGCAGTACTTC. Its translation: CSRGLAGSYEQYF.

This chain links TRBV7-9 with TRBJ2-7; a weak D match, TRBD2 (6 bases). Between the trimmed V and J ends, which lost 6 bases and 0 bases, there was a span of 12 bases. CDR3 length: 14 amino acids. CDR1 and CDR2 from the germline V gene are SEHNR and FQNEAQ (reference sequence). The CDR3: CASRRGGRSYEQYF. The CDR3 DNA follows: TGTGCCAGCAGACGAGGAGGGCGCTCCTACGAGCAGTACTTC.

This clonotype was seen a handful of times. This rearrangement joins TRBV6-1 to TRBJ1-5, with a possible D match to TRBD1 (5 bases). CDR3 length: 14 amino acids. V lost 7 bases, J lost 3 bases, and 13 bases lay in between. Germline CDR1 MNHNS, CDR2 SASEGT. CDR3 nucleotide sequence: TGTGCCAGCATTGACGGGGCCTACAATCAGCCCCAGCATTTT. Translating gives CASIDGAYNQPQHF.

This clonotype was detected many times. The chain joins TRBV20-1 to TRBJ1-5; D is uncertain. This CDR3 contains 13 residues. Germline V CDR1 and CDR2: DFQATT, SNEGSKA (reference sequence). V shed 3 bases and J shed 5 bases, with 11 bases lying between them. The CDR3 nucleotides read TGCAGTGCTAGGCGGGAGTGGGATCAGCCCCAGCATTTT. Translating gives CSARREWDQPQHF.

The chain couples TRBV29-1 to TRBJ1-1; a possible D gene is TRBD1 (5 bases). V dropped 4 bases and J dropped 3 bases, with 12 bases sitting between them. The CDR3 is 13 amino acids. The germline CDR1 and CDR2 sequences are SQVTM and ANQGSEA. The DNA for the CDR3 is TGCAGCGTTGCCGCAGGGATCGACACTGAAGCTTTCTTT. Translating gives CSVAAGIDTEAFF.

This clonotype occurred many times. This chain connects TRBV2 to TRBJ2-5; possibly TRBD2 for D (6 bases). The germline V and J ends were trimmed by 6 bases and 4 bases, with 15 bases remaining between them. Germline V lookup: CDR1 SNHLY, CDR2 FYNNEI. The CDR3 is made up of 14 amino acids. This CDR3 is CASRGLGGSETQYF. CDR3 nucleotides: TGTGCCAGCAGGGGCCTAGGAGGGTCAGAGACCCAGTACTTC.

This sequence joins TRBV19 and TRBJ1-5, with TRBD1 as a possible D gene (6 bases). The CDR3 loop spans 13 amino acids. Germline loops: CDR1 LNHDA, CDR2 SQIVND (reference sequence). Trimming removed 6 bases from V and 8 bases from J, with 14 bases in between. CDR3 protein: CASRERGGKPQHF. Here the CDR3 DNA reads TGTGCCAGTAGGGAAAGGGGGGGGAAGCCCCAGCATTTT.

The chain carries TRBV7-2 and TRBJ1-2; possible D gene TRBD1, 6 bases. The V gene lost 5 bases and the J gene lost 4 bases, with 17 bases spanning the gap. Germline V gene lookup returns CDR1 SGHTA and CDR2 FQGNSA. The CDR3 is made up of 15 amino acids. The CDR3 is CASSNWGGGTYGYTF. Written as DNA, the CDR3 is TGTGCCAGCAGCAATTGGGGAGGGGGGACCTATGGCTACACCTTC.

This clonotype has a single count. A clone one base away is much larger, so this may be a read error. This chain uses TRBV2 with TRBJ1-5; D might be TRBD1 (5 bases). The CDR3 is made up of 14 amino acids. Germline values: CDR1 SNHLY, CDR2 FYNNEI. This CDR3 is CASSADTDNQSQHF. The CDR3 DNA sequence: TGTGCCAGCAGTGCGGACACCGACAATCAGTCCCAGCATTTT. Looking up the rest from reference TRBV2 and TRBJ1-5 gives the full variable domain: EPEVTQTPSHQVTQMGQEVILRCVPISNHLYFYWYRQILGQKVEFLVSFYNNEISEKSEIFDDQFSVERPDGSNFTLKIRSTKLEDSAMYFCASSADTDNQSQHFGDGTRLSIL.

This clonotype turned up a few times. The V gene is TRBV29-1, the J gene TRBJ1-1; 7 positions match TRBD1. The germline V gene encodes CDR1 SQVTM and CDR2 ANQGSEA. There are 16 residues in the CDR3. Trimming removed 0 bases from V and 6 bases from J; junction bases left unmatched: 13. The CDR3 bases are TGCAGCGTTGAAGATTTCTTATCAGGGGGTCTATCTGAAGCTTTCTTT. The encoded protein is CSVEDFLSGGLSEAFF.

This clonotype has more than one count but fewer than ten. This chain links TRBV12-3 or TRBV12-4 with TRBJ1-3, with D unclear. The CDR3 runs to 12 residues. V dropped 8 bases and J dropped 3 bases, with 8 bases sitting between them. CDR3: CASLGFGNTIYF. CDR3 DNA sequence: TGTGCCAGCTTGGGGTTTGGAAACACCATATATTTT.

This clonotype was found a few times. At one boundary the junction diverges from the germline segment, which might be a read error. The genes are TRBV7-8 and TRBJ2-2; D is ambiguous. CDR3 length: 17 amino acids. Germline CDR1 reads SGHVS; CDR2 reads FQNEAQ. In DNA, the CDR3 is TGTGCCAGCAGTTCGAATCGGCCATGGCAGAACGCCGGGGAGCTGTTTTTT. Amino acid sequence: CASSSNRPWQNAGELFF.

The chain is built from TRBV12-3 or TRBV12-4 and TRBJ2-5; 9 positions agree with TRBD1. J gave up 5 bases and V 8 bases, and 6 bases lay outside the gene matches. This CDR3 spans 13 amino acids. The CDR3 region is CASGTGRGETQYF. The CDR3 DNA is TGTGCCAGCGGGACAGGGAGGGGGGAGACCCAGTACTTC.

V usage is TRBV7-9 and J usage is TRBJ1-6, with D unresolved. Germline V gene sequence: CDR1 SEHNR, CDR2 FQNEAQ (reference sequence). V lost 1 base, J lost 12 bases, and 13 bases lay in between. The CDR3 has 14 residues. CDR3 coding DNA: TGTGCCAGCAGCTTAGGGACCGCCCGTGAACCCCTCCACTTT. Protein sequence: CASSLGTAREPLHF. Complete variable domain (other parts from reference TRBV7-9 and TRBJ1-6): DTGVSQNPRHKITKRGQNVTFRCDPISEHNRLYWYRQTLGQGPEFLTYFQNEAQLEKSRLLSDRFSAERPKGSFSTLEIQRTEQGDSAMYLCASSLGTAREPLHFGNGTRLTVT.

The chain employs TRBV11-1 and TRBJ2-5; possibly TRBD2 for D (6 bases). V was trimmed by 5 bases and J by 5 bases, leaving 18 bases between them. This CDR3 region has 15 residues. CDR1 and CDR2 from the germline V gene are SGHAT and FQDESV (reference sequence). The CDR3 DNA is TGTGCCAGCAGCAGGCTTGGGGGTAGCGGCGAGACCCAGTACTTC. Encoded protein: CASSRLGGSGETQYF.

The chain links TRBV20-1 to TRBJ1-2; 7 positions agree with TRBD1. V gave up 6 bases and J gave up 2 bases; unmatched junction bases: 6. Germline CDR1 DFQATT, CDR2 SNEGSKA (reference sequence). This CDR3 region has 13 residues. In DNA, the CDR3 is TGCAGTGCCTTGACAGGGAGGAACTATGGCTACACCTTC. Residues: CSALTGRNYGYTF.

This clonotype has ten or more counts. At one end the junction does not follow the germline gene, possibly because of a read error. The chain couples TRBV2 to TRBJ2-7; 9 bases match TRBD1. CDR3 size: 14 residues. Germline V CDR1 and CDR2: SNHLY, FYNNEI. CDR3: CASNEQGAVNEQYF. CDR3 nucleotides: TGTGCCAGCAATGAACAGGGGGCTGTCAACGAGCAGTACTTC.

This clonotype has only one observation. With a much larger clone just one base away, this may be a read error. This is likely a read error, given that the CDR3 carries no conserved phenylalanine or tryptophan at its end. The rearrangement links TRBV20-1 to TRBJ1-2; D possibly corresponds to TRBD1 (5 bases). Germline V gene data show CDR1 as DFQATT and CDR2 as SNEGSKA (reference sequence). Trimming cost V 7 bases and J 8 bases, with 11 bases left between them. This CDR3 region has 10 residues. This CDR3 reads CSGGGDGYTL. CDR3 bases: TGCAGTGGCGGGGGTGACGGCTACACCCTC.